The sequence of this TCR beta chain was determined in a study of blood T cells in healthy people across ages. Study-level background: Capture via template switching afforded approximately one barcoded beta molecule per two T cells.

Together with a sample-barcoded 5' primer, a J-beta primer mix was included in a second PCR lasting roughly 6 to 12 cycles. Each of the samples gave a minimum of 3 million paired-end reads that contained CDR3. A single record per CDR3 protein comes from TCRdb applying MiXCR to the 5' RACE reads. Counted here are roughly 570,000 distinct CDR3 sequences, 25% to 30% occurring once; the ten biggest clones make up around 20%. Germline V CDR1 and CDR2: LNHNV, YYDKDF (reference sequence). Trimming shortened V by 0 bases and J by 8 bases, and 10 bases separated the two germline ends. The CDR3 contains 13 residues. A few counts support this clonotype.

The sample consisted of blood. The chain links TRBV15 to TRBJ1-2, with D possibly matching TRBD1 (5 bases). The sequence was obtained from a woman aged 70 to 79 in good health. CDR3 protein: CATSRDRRDGYTF. The CDR3 coding sequence is TGTGCCACCAGCAGAGATCGCAGGGACGGCTACACCTTC.